The source of this T cell receptor beta chain is a study of T cell repertoires in cytomegalovirus infection. TCRdb redid the calling of the reads with MiXCR, one entry per CDR3 protein. The sample carries 250,000 to 300,000 distinct CDR3 sequences, 15% to 20% recorded once. The CDR3 extends over 15 amino acids. With 0 bases removed from V and 8 bases from J, the gap between germline ends came to 16 bases. Germline loops: CDR1 SGHDN, CDR2 FVKESK. This clonotype was counted only a few times. The chain has TRBV14 and TRBJ1-2, with a possible D match to TRBD1 (6 bases). The sequencing input was CD8+ T cells from PBMCs. The clonotype was recovered from a human donor in good health (CMV status not recorded). Some clones in this sample may be carry-over from other donors' samples. This chain's CDR3 is CASSQDIAGVNGYTF. For the CDR3, the DNA is TGTGCCAGCAGCCAAGATATTGCAGGGGTAAACGGCTACACCTTC.